This T cell receptor (beta chain) was recovered during a study of T cell responses to AZD1222 COVID-19 vaccine. Study overall: Pooled samples include second doses given at about 4 or 12 weeks.

V was pared by 4 bases and J by 1 base, with 4 bases of the junction left unmatched. The germline V gene has CDR1 SGHRS and CDR2 YFSETQ. The CDR3 has 15 residues. Comment on this clone: The antigen remains undetermined.

Findings and caveats of the study: Nearly half of unique spike-specific TCRs reportedly avoided B.1.351 and B.1.1.7 mutated regions. Sampling captured repertoires only after the peak T cell response. Donors skewed white British and female; clonal diversity was possibly underestimated.

The repertoire was sequenced with immunoSEQ multiplex PCR; TCRdb's copy has only in-frame clones and lacks some. Among 100,000 to 150,000 clones listed, roughly 86% were seen once. The chain couples TRBV5-1 to TRBJ2-3; 9 bases agree with TRBD2. Source: peripheral blood, taken on day 0 of AZD1222 vaccination. This clonotype originated in an adult in good health. CDR3 region: CASSAIAGGTDTQYF. CDR3 DNA: TGCGCCAGCAGCGCCATAGCGGGAGGCACAGATACGCAGTATTTT. Variable domain in full (rest from reference TRBV5-1 and TRBJ2-3): KAGVTQTPRYLIKTRGQQVTLSCSPISGHRSVSWYQQTPGQGLQFLFEYFSETQRNKGNFPGRFSGRQFSNSRSEMNVSTLELGDSALYLCASSAIAGGTDTQYFGPGTRLTVL.